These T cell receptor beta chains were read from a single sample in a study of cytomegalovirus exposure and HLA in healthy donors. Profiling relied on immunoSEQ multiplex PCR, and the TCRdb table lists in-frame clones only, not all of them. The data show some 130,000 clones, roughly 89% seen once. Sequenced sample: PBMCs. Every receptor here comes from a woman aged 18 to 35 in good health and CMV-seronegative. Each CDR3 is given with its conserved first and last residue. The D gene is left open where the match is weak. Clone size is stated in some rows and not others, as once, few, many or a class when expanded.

CASSTRQGLPYGYTF	TGTGCCAGCAGTACACGACAGGGCCTTCCTTATGGCTACACCTTC	NA	TRBV6-5	TRBJ1-2	TRBD1
CASSLKAVGTEAFF	TGTGCCAGCAGCTTAAAAGCGGTCGGGACTGAAGCTTTCTTT	NA	TRBV7-9	TRBJ1-1	NA
CSVEGRGRSYGYTF	TGCAGCGTTGAAGGTAGGGGGCGCAGCTATGGCTACACCTTC	NA	TRBV29-1	TRBJ1-2	TRBD1
CASTGSSNGEQFF	TGTGCCAGCACTGGGTCCTCAAACGGGGAGCAGTTCTTC	NA	TRBV6-6	TRBJ2-1	NA
CASRRTGGSGNTIYF	TGTGCCAGCAGACGGACAGGGGGCTCTGGAAACACCATATATTTT	NA	TRBV6-5	TRBJ1-3	TRBD1
CASSPSGGRNQPQHF	TGTGCCAGCAGCCCTAGCGGTGGGCGCAATCAGCCCCAGCATTTT	NA	TRBV6-5	TRBJ1-5	NA
CASEDRAHGYTF	TGTGCCAGCGAGGACAGGGCCCATGGCTACACCTTC	NA	TRBV6-5	TRBJ1-2	TRBD1
CASSEQGGQPQHF	TGTGCCAGCAGCGAACAGGGGGGTCAGCCCCAGCATTTT	NA	TRBV11-2	TRBJ1-5	TRBD1
CASSPARFYTEAFF	TGTGCCAGCTCACCAGCCAGGTTCTACACTGAAGCTTTCTTT	NA	TRBV18	TRBJ1-1	NA
CASSPGVSTEAFF	TGTGCCAGCAGCCCAGGGGTTTCCACTGAAGCTTTCTTT	NA	TRBV13	TRBJ1-1	NA
CASGRTGGRSEAFF	TGTGCTAGTGGCCGAACAGGGGGAAGGAGCGAAGCTTTCTTT	few	TRBV12-5	TRBJ1-1	TRBD1
CSVFTGYSNQPQHF	TGCAGCGTTTTCACAGGGTATAGCAATCAGCCCCAGCATTTT	NA	TRBV29-1	TRBJ1-5	NA
CASSLRDLETQYF	TGTGCCAGCAGCTTGCGAGACTTAGAGACCCAGTACTTC	NA	TRBV5-4	TRBJ2-5	NA
CASSPSGVHYGYTF	TGTGCCAGCTCACCGAGCGGAGTCCACTATGGCTACACCTTC	NA	TRBV18	TRBJ1-2	NA
CAGRSARGDNEQFF	TGTGCCGGGAGGTCGGCGCGGGGGGACAATGAGCAGTTCTTC	NA	TRBV7-9	TRBJ2-1	TRBD2
CSVAGGTNTEAFF	TGCAGCGTTGCAGGGGGAACGAACACTGAAGCTTTCTTT	NA	TRBV29-1	TRBJ1-1	TRBD1
CASSLIGGTEAFF	TGTGCCAGCAGCTTAATAGGGGGCACTGAAGCTTTCTTT	NA	TRBV7-2	TRBJ1-1	NA
CASSFRRGAEETQYF	TGTGCCAGCAGCTTCAGGCGGGGGGCGGAGGAGACCCAGTACTTC	NA	TRBV7-9	TRBJ2-5	TRBD2
CASTGARGGYYNEQFF	TGTGCCAGTACTGGGGCCCGCGGGGGGTACTACAATGAGCAGTTCTTC	NA	TRBV19	TRBJ2-1	TRBD2
CASSKGSGTGNDEQYF	TGCGCCAGCAGCAAGGGGTCGGGGACAGGGAACGACGAGCAGTACTTC	NA	TRBV5-1	TRBJ2-7	TRBD1
CASGAGPTPVHEQYF	TGTGCCAGCGGAGCGGGCCCAACCCCGGTCCACGAGCAGTACTTC	NA	TRBV9	TRBJ2-7	NA
CASSPRTGFDEQYF	TGTGCCAGCAGCCCTCGGACAGGGTTCGACGAGCAGTACTTC	NA	TRBV11-3	TRBJ2-7	TRBD1
CASSKDSNNYGYTF	TGTGCCAGCAGCAAGGACAGCAATAACTATGGCTACACCTTC	NA	TRBV7-9	TRBJ1-2	NA